This T cell receptor beta chain emerged from a study of control samples from healthy donors and cancer patients. Germline V gives CDR1 SNHLY, CDR2 FYNNEI. The V gene lost 7 bases and the J gene lost 8 bases, with 20 bases spanning the gap. The CDR3 totals 14 residues. The assay was immunoSEQ multiplex PCR, and TCRdb's table has in-frame clones only and misses some. Of more than 95,000 clones listed, 75% to 90% are singletons. The sequenced sample consisted of PBMCs. This chain uses TRBV2 with TRBJ1-2; D uncertain. The sequence was obtained from a woman aged 50 to 60 with colorectal cancer. The CDR3 nucleotides are TGTGCCAGCAAGCGGGAGGGTTTGAATACGGGCTACACCTTC. This sequence encodes CASKREGLNTGYTF.